This T cell receptor beta chain was documented in a study of CDR3 diversity in severe acne. The CDR3 is made up of 18 amino acids. The germline V gene has CDR1 MGHDK and CDR2 SYGVNS. Trimming left V 6 bases short and J 0 bases short, with 18 bases between. TCRdb re-called the PCR reads with MiXCR, one entry per CDR3 protein. The table has almost 85,000 distinct CDR3 sequences, around 53% seen once; the top ten hold roughly an eighth. The origin of this receptor is a male donor in good health, without acne. This rearrangement joins TRBV25-1 to TRBJ2-6; D is perhaps TRBD1 or TRBD2 (5 bases each). Input material: blood. The CDR3: CASSPTGTQSSGANVLTF. The CDR3 DNA sequence: TGTGCCAGCAGCCCGACGGGGACCCAAAGCTCTGGGGCCAACGTCCTGACTTTC. Looking up the rest from reference TRBV25-1 and TRBJ2-6 gives the full variable domain: EADIYQTPRYLVIGTGKKITLECSQTMGHDKMYWYQQDPGMELHLIHYSYGVNSTEKGDLSSESTVSRIRTEHFPLTLESARPSHTSQYLCASSPTGTQSSGANVLTFGAGSRLTVL.